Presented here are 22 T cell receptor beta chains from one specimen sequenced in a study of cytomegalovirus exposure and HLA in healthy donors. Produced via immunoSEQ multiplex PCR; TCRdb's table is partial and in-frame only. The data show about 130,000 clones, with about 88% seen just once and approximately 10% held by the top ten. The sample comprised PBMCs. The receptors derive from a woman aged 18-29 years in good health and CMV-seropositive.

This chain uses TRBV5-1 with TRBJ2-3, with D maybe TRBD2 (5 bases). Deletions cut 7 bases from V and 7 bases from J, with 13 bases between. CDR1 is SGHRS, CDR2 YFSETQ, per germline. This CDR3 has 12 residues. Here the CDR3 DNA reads TGCGCCAGCCGAATCGACGGGAATACGCAGTATTTT. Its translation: CASRIDGNTQYF.

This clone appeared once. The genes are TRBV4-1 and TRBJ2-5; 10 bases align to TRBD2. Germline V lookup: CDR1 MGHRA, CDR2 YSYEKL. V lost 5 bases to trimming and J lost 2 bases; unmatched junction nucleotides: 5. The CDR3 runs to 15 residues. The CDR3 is CASSGSGGNQETQYF. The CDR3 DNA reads TGCGCCAGCAGCGGTAGCGGGGGGAATCAAGAGACCCAGTACTTC.

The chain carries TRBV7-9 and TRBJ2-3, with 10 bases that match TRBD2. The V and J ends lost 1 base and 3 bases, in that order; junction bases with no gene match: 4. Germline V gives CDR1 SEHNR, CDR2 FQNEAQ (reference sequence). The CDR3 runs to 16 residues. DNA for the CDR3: TGTGCCAGCAGCTTAGGACTAGCGGGCTTAACAGATACGCAGTATTTT. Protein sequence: CASSLGLAGLTDTQYF. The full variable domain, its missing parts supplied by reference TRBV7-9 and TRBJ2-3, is DTGVSQNPRHKITKRGQNVTFRCDPISEHNRLYWYRQTLGQGPEFLTYFQNEAQLEKSRLLSDRFSAERPKGSFSTLEIQRTEQGDSAMYLCASSLGLAGLTDTQYFGPGTRLTVL.

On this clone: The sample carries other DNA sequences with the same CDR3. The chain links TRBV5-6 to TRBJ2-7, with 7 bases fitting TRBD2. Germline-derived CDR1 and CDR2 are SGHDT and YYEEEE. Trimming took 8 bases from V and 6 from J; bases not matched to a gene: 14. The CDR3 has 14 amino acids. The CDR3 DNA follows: TGTGCCAGTAGCGTTGGTCTGGGGAGGGCCGAGCAGTACTTC. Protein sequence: CASSVGLGRAEQYF.

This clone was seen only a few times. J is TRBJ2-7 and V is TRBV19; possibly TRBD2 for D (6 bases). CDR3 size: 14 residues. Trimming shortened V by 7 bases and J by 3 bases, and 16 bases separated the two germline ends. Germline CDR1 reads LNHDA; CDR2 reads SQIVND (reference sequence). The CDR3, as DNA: TGTGCCAGTACGGTTGGGGGAGGAAACTACGAGCAGTACTTC. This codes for CASTVGGGNYEQYF.

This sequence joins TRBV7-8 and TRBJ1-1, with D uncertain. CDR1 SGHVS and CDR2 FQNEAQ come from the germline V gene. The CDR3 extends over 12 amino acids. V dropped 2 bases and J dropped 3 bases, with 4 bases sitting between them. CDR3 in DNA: TGTGCCAGCAGCTTAATCTACACTGAAGCTTTCTTT. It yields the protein CASSLIYTEAFF. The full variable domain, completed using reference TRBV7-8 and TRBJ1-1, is GAGVSQSPRYKVAKRGQDVALRCDPISGHVSLFWYQQALGQGPEFLTYFQNEAQLDKSGLPSDRFFAERPEGSVSTLKIQRTQQEDSAVYLCASSLIYTEAFFGQGTRLTVV.

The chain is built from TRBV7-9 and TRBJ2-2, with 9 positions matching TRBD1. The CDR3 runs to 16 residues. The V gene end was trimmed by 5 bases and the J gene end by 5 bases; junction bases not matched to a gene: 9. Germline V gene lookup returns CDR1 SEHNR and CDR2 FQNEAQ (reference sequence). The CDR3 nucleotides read TGTGCCAGCAGCCTCGAGACAGGGGGAAGGACCGGGGAGCTGTTTTTT. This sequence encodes CASSLETGGRTGELFF.

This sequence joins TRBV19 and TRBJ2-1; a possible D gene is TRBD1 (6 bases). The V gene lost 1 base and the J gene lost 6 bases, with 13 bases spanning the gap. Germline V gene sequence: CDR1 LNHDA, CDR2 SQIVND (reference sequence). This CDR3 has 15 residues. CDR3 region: CASSIASRGRNEQFF. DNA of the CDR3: TGTGCCAGTAGTATAGCTTCCAGGGGACGCAATGAGCAGTTCTTC.

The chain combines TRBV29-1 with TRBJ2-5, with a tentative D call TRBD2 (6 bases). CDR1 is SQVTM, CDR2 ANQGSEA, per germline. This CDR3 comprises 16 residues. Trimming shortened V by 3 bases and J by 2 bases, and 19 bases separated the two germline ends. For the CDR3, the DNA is TGCAGCGTTGAGCGGGACGAAACATTGGGTCAAGAGACCCAGTACTTC. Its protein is CSVERDETLGQETQYF.

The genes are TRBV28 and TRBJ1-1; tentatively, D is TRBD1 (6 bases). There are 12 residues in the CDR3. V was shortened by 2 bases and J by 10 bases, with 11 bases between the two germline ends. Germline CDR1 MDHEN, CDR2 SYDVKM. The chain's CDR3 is CASSLGGARAFF. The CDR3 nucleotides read TGTGCCAGCAGTTTAGGGGGGGCTCGAGCTTTCTTT.

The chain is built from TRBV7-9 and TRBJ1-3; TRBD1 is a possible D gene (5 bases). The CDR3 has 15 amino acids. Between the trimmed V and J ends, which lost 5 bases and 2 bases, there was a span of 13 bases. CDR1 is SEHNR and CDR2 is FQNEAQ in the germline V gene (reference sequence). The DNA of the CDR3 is TGTGCCAGCAGCCCACCCGAAGGGGCTGGAAACACCATATATTTT. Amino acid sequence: CASSPPEGAGNTIYF.

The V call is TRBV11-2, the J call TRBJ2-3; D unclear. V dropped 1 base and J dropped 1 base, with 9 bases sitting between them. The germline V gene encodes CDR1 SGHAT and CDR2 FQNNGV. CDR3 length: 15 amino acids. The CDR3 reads CASSLALLGTDTQYF. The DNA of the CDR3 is TGTGCCAGCAGCTTAGCCCTACTCGGCACAGATACGCAGTATTTT.

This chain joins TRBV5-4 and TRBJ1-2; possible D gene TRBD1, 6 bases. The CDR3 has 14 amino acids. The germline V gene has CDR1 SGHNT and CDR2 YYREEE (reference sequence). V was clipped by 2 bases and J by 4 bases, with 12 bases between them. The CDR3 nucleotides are TGTGCCAGCAGCTTTCGACAGGAACTCTATGGCTACACCTTC. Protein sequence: CASSFRQELYGYTF.

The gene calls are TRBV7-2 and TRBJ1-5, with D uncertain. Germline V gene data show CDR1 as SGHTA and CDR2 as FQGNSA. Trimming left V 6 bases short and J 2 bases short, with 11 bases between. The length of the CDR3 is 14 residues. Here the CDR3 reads CASRDSRGNQPQHF. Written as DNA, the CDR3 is TGTGCCAGCAGGGATTCGAGGGGCAATCAGCCCCAGCATTTT. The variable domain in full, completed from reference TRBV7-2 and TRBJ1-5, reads GAGVSQSPSNKVTEKGKDVELRCDPISGHTALYWYRQSLGQGLEFLIYFQGNSAPDKSGLPSDRFSAERTGGSVSTLTIQRTQQEDSAVYLCASRDSRGNQPQHFGDGTRLSIL.

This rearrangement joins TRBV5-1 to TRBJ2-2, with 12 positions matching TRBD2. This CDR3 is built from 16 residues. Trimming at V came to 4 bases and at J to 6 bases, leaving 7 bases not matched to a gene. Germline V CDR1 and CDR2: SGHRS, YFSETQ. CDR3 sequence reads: CASSPGASGGAGELFF. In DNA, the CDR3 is TGCGCCAGCAGCCCTGGCGCTAGCGGGGGGGCCGGGGAGCTGTTTTTT.

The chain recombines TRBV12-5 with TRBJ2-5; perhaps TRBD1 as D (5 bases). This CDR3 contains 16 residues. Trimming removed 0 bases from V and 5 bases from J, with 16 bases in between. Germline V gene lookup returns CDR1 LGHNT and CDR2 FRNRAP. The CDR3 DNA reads TGTGCTAGTGGTTTGGTAAATAAGGGGTGGTCGGAGACCCAGTACTTC. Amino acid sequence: CASGLVNKGWSETQYF.

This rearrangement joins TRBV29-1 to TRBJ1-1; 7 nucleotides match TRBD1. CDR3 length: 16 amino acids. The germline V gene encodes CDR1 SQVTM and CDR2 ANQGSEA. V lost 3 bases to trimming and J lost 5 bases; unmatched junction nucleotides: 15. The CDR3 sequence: CSVDISAGGYGTEAFF. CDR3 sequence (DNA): TGCAGCGTTGATATCTCGGCAGGGGGGTACGGGACTGAAGCTTTCTTT.

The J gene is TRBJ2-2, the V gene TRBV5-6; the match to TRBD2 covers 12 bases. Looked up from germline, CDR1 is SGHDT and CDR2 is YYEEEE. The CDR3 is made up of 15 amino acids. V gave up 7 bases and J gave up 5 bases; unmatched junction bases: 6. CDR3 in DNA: TGTGCCAGCGGGGGACTAGCGGGTACAACCGGGGAGCTGTTTTTT. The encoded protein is CASGGLAGTTGELFF.

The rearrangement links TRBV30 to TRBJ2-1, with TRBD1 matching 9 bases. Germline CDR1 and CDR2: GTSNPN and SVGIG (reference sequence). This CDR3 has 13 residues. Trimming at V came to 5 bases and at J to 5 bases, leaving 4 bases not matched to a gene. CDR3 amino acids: CAWSRDRDNEQFF. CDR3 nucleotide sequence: TGTGCCTGGTCCCGGGACAGGGACAATGAGCAGTTCTTC.

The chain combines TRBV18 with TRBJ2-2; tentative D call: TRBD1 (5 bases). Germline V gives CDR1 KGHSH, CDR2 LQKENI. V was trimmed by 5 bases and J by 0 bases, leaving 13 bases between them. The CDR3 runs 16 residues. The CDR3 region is CASSTGTTANTGELFF. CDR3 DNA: TGTGCCAGCTCAACGGGTACGACAGCGAACACCGGGGAGCTGTTTTTT.

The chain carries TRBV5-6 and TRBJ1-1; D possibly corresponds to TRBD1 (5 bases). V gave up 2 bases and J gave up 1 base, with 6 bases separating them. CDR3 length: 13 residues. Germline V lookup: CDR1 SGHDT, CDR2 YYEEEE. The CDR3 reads CASSFQGNTEAFF. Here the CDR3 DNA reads TGTGCCAGCAGCTTTCAGGGGAACACTGAAGCTTTCTTT.

The CDR3: CAISAGQGAYEQYF. CDR3 in DNA: TGTGCCATCAGCGCCGGACAGGGGGCCTACGAGCAGTACTTC. V usage is TRBV10-3 and J usage is TRBJ2-7, with 10 positions matching TRBD1. The V gene's germline CDR1 is ENHRY and CDR2 SYGVKD. V was clipped by 6 bases and J by 2 bases; unmatched bases: 4. The CDR3 spans 14 residues.